The TCR beta chain described here comes from a study of OX40 agonist ivuxolimab in advanced cancers. Of note for this clone: What it recognizes is unknown.

Germline lookup yields CDR1 SEHNR and CDR2 FQNEAQ (reference sequence). The CDR3 loop spans 15 amino acids. Trimming cost V 3 bases and J 4 bases; bases outside gene matches: 6. Study-wide results and caveats: CD8+ T cells showed, on average, more clonal expansion than CD4+ cells.

The assay was immunoSEQ multiplex PCR, and TCRdb's table has in-frame clones only and misses some. The sample lists under 200,000 clones; 85% to 95% were seen once. The gene calls are TRBV7-9 and TRBJ1-3; 7 nucleotides agree with TRBD1. The clonotype comes from an adult with an advanced solid tumor such as melanoma, head and neck, liver or kidney cancer. The source material was CD4+ or CD8+ T cells sorted from blood, sampled in a trial of the OX40 agonist ivuxolimab. The CDR3, as DNA: TGTGCCAGCAGCTTTAGTAGGGGGCTCGGAAACACCATATATTTT. This translates into CASSFSRGLGNTIYF.